These T cell receptor beta chains were read from a single sample in a study of cytomegalovirus exposure and HLA in healthy donors. TCRdb keeps only in-frame clones here, not all; method: immunoSEQ multiplex PCR. Of around 150,000 clones in the sample, 77% were seen once. The material sequenced was PBMCs. The receptors originated from a man aged 30 to 39 in good health and CMV-seropositive. CDR3s include the opening cysteine and the closing phenylalanine or tryptophan. D genes are given only for firm matches. Clone size is not always given. Where it is, it says once, few, many or a class for expanded clones.

J gene	V gene	D gene	clone size	CDR3 DNA	CDR3 protein
TRBJ2-3	TRBV27	TRBD2	.	TGTGCCAGCAGTGTGCTAGCGGGGTACACAGATACGCAGTATTTT	CASSVLAGYTDTQYF
TRBJ1-6	TRBV6-1	.	few	TGTGCCAGCAGTGAACCGGGACTGTATAATTCACCCCTCCACTTT	CASSEPGLYNSPLHF
TRBJ2-2	TRBV7-3	TRBD1	.	TGTGCCAGCAGCCCGGGACAGGGGCACACCGGGGAGCTGTTTTTT	CASSPGQGHTGELFF
TRBJ1-1	TRBV10-1	.	.	TGCGCCAGCAGACAGGGACTGAACACTGAAGCTTTCTTT	CASRQGLNTEAFF
TRBJ1-3	TRBV6-1	TRBD1	.	TGTGCCAGCAGACGGACAGGGGGAGGAAACACCATATATTTT	CASRRTGGGNTIYF
TRBJ1-5	TRBV19	.	.	TGTGCCAGTAGTATAGTCAGTCCCAATCAGCCCCAGCATTTT	CASSIVSPNQPQHF
TRBJ1-5	TRBV6-5	.	.	TGTGCCAGCAGTTATGGGGGGAATCAGCCCCAGCATTTT	CASSYGGNQPQHF
TRBJ1-1	TRBV7-6	TRBD1	.	TGTGCCAGCAGCTTTCTCGGACAGGGGAGAGGCGCTGAAGCTTTCTTT	CASSFLGQGRGAEAFF
TRBJ1-5	TRBV28	.	.	TGTGCCAGCACCCGGGGGGGGTCAGGTCAGCCCCAGCATTTT	CASTRGGSGQPQHF
TRBJ2-3	TRBV2	TRBD1	.	TGTGCCAGCAGTCCGGGACAGGGTAGAGGCACAGATACGCAGTATTTT	CASSPGQGRGTDTQYF
TRBJ2-3	TRBV9	.	.	TGTGCCAGCAGCCCCGGTTTGATGGATACGCAGTATTTT	CASSPGLMDTQYF
TRBJ1-5	TRBV6-5	TRBD1	.	TGTGCCAGCAGTTACCATGACAGGGGGCCCCAGCATTTT	CASSYHDRGPQHF
TRBJ2-1	TRBV6-5	TRBD2	.	TGTGCCAGCAGTCGGGGGGGCCGAAATGAGCAGTTCTTC	CASSRGGRNEQFF
TRBJ2-3	TRBV4-2	.	few	TGTGCCAGCCGCCTCGACAGCCTGAAAGATACGCAGTATTTT	CASRLDSLKDTQYF
TRBJ2-5	TRBV30	TRBD2	.	TGTGCCTGGTTAAGTAGCGGGGGGGCTCGAGAGACCCAGTACTTC	CAWLSSGGARETQYF
TRBJ1-5	TRBV28	TRBD1	.	TGTGCCAGCAGTACCCAGAGACAGGGACACAATCAGCCCCAGCATTTT	CASSTQRQGHNQPQHF
TRBJ1-2	TRBV6-5	.	.	TGTGCCAGCCTTAAGCAGGGTCTGGCCTATGGCTACACCTTC	CASLKQGLAYGYTF
TRBJ2-2	TRBV6-4	TRBD2	.	TGTGCCAGCAGTGACTCGGTTCGGGGAGGGACCGGGGAGCTGTTTTTT	CASSDSVRGGTGELFF
TRBJ2-5	TRBV5-1	TRBD2	.	TGCGCCAGCAGCTTGTCCGGCGGGGGGAACCAAGAGACCCAGTACTTC	CASSLSGGGNQETQYF
TRBJ2-5	TRBV18	.	.	TGTGCCAGCTCACCAACGATTCAGGGAGAGACCCAGTACTTC	CASSPTIQGETQYF
TRBJ2-3	TRBV18	TRBD1	.	TGTGCCAGCTCACCCCCGACAGGGGGCACAGATACGCAGTATTTT	CASSPPTGGTDTQYF
TRBJ2-1	TRBV2	TRBD2	once	TGTGCCAGCAATCCTAGCGGGGGGGCCAGTGAGCAGTTCTTC	CASNPSGGASEQFF
TRBJ1-4	TRBV7-2	TRBD1	.	TGTGCCAGCAGCTTAAGACAGGGTGGGGATGGGTCTAATGAAAAACTGTTTTTT	CASSLRQGGDGSNEKLFF
TRBJ1-6	TRBV28	.	once	TGTGCCACCACAAGTGGTTCACCCCTCCACTTT	CATTSGSPLHF
TRBJ2-5	TRBV6-5	.	few	TGTGCCAGCAGCCCGGCGGGGACTCTTCTGTACTTC	CASSPAGTLLYF
TRBJ1-3	TRBV6-6	.	few	TGTGCCAGCAGTTCACAGGGTAACACTGGAAACACCATATATTTT	CASSSQGNTGNTIYF
TRBJ2-7	TRBV10-1	.	.	TGCGCCAGCAGTGAGCAGGGCAAGACCTACGAGCAGTACTTC	CASSEQGKTYEQYF
TRBJ1-1	TRBV2	.	once	TGTGCCAGCAGTGAACAGGGTTTAAACCCTGAAGCTTTCTTT	CASSEQGLNPEAFF
TRBJ2-1	TRBV2	.	.	TGTGCCAGCAGTCTAACTCTAAACAATGAGCAGTTCTTC	CASSLTLNNEQFF
TRBJ1-6	TRBV5-6	TRBD1	.	TGTGCCAGCAGCTTGACAGGGGGTTCTTCACCCCTCCACTTT	CASSLTGGSSPLHF